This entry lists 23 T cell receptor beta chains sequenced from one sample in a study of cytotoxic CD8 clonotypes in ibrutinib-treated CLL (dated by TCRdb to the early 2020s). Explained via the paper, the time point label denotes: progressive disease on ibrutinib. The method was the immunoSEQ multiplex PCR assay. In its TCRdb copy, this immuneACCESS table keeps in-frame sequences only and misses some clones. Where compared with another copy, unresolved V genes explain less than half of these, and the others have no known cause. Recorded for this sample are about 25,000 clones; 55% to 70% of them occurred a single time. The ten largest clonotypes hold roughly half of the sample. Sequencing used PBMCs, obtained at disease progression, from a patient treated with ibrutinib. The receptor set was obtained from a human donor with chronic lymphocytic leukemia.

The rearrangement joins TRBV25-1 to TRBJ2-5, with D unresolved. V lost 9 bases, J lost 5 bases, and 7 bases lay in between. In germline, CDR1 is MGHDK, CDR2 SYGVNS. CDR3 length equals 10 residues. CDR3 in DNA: TGTGCCAGAGGGTGGGAGACCCAGTACTTC. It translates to CARGWETQYF.

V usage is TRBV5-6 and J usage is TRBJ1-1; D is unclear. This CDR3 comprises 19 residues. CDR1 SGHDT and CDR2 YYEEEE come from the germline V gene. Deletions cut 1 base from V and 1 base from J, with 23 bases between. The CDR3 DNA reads TGTGCCAGCAGCTTGCCTTTGTCCTACTCGGCCTCCAGGAACACTGAAGCTTTCTTT. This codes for CASSLPLSYSASRNTEAFF.

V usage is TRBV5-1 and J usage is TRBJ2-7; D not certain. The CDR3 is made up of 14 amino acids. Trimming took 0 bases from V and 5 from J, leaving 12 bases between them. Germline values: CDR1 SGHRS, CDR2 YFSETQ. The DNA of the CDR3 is TGCGCCAGCAGCTTGGTCCCGGGTTTGAACGAGCAGTACTTC. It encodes CASSLVPGLNEQYF.

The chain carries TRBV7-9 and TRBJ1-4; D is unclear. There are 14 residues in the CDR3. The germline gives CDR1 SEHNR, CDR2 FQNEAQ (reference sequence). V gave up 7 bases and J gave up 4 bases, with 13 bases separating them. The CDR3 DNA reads TGTGCCAGCACTCCTCGGGTTCTTAATGAAAAACTGTTTTTT. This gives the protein CASTPRVLNEKLFF.

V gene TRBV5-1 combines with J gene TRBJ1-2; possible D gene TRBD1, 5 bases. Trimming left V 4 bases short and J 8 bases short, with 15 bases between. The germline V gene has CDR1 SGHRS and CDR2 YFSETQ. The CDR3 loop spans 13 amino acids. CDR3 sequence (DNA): TGCGCCAGCAGCATCGACGGGACGAGGGGCTACACCTTC. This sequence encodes CASSIDGTRGYTF.

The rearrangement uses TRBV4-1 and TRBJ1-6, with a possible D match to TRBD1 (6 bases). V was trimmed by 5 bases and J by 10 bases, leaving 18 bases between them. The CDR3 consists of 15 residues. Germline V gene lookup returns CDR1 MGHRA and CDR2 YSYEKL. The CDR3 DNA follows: TGCGCCAGCAGCTCTCACAGGGAATTGGGATCACCCCTCCACTTT. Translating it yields CASSSHRELGSPLHF.

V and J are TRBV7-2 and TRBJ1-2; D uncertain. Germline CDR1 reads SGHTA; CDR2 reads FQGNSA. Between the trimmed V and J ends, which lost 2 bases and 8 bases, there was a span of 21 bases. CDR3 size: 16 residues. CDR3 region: CASSLFLRPDWYGYTF. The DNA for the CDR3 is TGTGCCAGCAGCTTATTCCTCCGGCCGGACTGGTACGGCTACACCTTC.

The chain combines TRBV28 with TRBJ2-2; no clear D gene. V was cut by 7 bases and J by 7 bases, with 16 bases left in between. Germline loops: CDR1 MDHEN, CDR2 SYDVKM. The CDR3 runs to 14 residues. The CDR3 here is CASTSPSYGGELFF. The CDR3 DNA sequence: TGTGCCAGCACCTCACCCTCCTACGGCGGGGAGCTGTTTTTT.

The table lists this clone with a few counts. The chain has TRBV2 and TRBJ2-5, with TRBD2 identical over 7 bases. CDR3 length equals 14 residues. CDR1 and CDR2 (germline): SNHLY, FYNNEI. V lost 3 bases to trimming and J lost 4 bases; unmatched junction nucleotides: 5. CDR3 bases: TGTGCCAGCAGTGACCCCGGGGAGGGAGAGACCCAGTACTTC. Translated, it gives CASSDPGEGETQYF.

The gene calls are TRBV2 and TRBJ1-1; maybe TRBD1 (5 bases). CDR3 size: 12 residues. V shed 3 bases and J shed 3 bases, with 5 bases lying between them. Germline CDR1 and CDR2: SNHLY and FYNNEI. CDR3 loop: CASSDRDTEAFF. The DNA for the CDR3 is TGTGCCAGCAGTGACAGGGACACTGAAGCTTTCTTT.

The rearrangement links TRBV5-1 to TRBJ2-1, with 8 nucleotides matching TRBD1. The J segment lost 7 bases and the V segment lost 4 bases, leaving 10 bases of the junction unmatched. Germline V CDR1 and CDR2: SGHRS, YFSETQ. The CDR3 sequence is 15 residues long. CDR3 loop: CASSPTGQARNEQFF. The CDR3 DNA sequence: TGCGCCAGCAGCCCCACGGGACAGGCGAGGAATGAGCAGTTCTTC.

The DNA of the CDR3 is TGTGCCAGCAGCCCCGGACAGGGAATCTATGGCTACACCTTC. Translated, it gives CASSPGQGIYGYTF. The chain joins TRBV11-2 to TRBJ1-2, with TRBD1 matching 8 bases. V lost 5 bases, J lost 4 bases, and 6 bases stayed unmatched. Per germline, CDR1 SGHAT and CDR2 FQNNGV. The CDR3 totals 14 residues.

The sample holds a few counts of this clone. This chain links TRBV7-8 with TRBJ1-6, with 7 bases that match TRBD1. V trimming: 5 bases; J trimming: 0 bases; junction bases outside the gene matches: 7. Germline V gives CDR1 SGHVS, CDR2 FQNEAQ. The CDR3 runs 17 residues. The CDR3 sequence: CASSAGQLSSYNSPLHF. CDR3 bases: TGTGCCAGCAGCGCGGGACAGTTGAGCTCCTATAATTCACCCCTCCACTTT.

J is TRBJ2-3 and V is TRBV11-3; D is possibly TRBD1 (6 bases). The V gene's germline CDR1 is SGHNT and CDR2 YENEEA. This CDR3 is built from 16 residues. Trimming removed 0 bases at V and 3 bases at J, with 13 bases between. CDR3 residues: CASSLDAGVGTDTQYF. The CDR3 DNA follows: TGTGCCAGCAGCTTAGATGCAGGGGTCGGGACAGATACGCAGTATTTT.

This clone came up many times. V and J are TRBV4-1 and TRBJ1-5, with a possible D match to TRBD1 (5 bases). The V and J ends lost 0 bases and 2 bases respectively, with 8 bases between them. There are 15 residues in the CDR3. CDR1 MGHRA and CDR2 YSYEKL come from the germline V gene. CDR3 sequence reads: CASSQDGRGNQPQHF. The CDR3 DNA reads TGCGCCAGCAGCCAAGACGGCAGGGGCAATCAGCCCCAGCATTTT.

CDR3 in DNA: TGTGCCAGCTCTCCGGGACAGGACCCTACCGGGGAGCTGTTTTTT. Translating gives CASSPGQDPTGELFF. V usage is TRBV18 and J usage is TRBJ2-2, with 8 bases matching TRBD1. J gave up 5 bases and V 6 bases, and 8 bases lay outside the gene matches. The CDR3 sequence is 15 residues long. Germline V gene sequence: CDR1 KGHSH, CDR2 LQKENI.

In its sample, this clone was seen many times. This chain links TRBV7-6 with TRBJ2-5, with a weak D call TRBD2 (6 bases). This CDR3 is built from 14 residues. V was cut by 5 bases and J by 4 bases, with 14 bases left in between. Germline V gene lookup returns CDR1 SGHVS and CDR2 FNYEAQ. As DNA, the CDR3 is TGTGCCAGCAGCCCGGGACTGGGGTCAGAGACCCAGTACTTC. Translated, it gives CASSPGLGSETQYF.

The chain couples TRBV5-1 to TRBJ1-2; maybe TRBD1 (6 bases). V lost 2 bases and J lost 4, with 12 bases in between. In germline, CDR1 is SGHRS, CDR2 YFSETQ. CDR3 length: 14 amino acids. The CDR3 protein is CASSFGQGRYGYTF. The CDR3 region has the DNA TGCGCCAGCAGCTTTGGGCAGGGGCGCTATGGCTACACCTTC.

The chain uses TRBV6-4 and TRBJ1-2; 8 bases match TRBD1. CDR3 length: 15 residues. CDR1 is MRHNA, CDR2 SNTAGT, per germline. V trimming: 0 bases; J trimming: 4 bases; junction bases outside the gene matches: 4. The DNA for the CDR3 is TGTGCCAGCAGTGACTCAACAGGGGGGGGCTATGGCTACACCTTC. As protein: CASSDSTGGGYGYTF.

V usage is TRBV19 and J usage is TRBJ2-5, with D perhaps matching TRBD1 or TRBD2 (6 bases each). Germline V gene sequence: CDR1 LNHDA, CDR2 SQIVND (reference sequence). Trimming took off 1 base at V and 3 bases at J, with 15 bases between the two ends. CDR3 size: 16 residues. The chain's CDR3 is CASSIGSGGLKETQYF. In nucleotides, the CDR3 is TGTGCCAGTAGTATAGGATCCGGGGGCCTTAAAGAGACCCAGTACTTC.

The CDR3 DNA reads TGTGCCAGCAGCCCGGGACAGGGGGCGTCAGACTATGGCTACACCTTC. Translated: CASSPGQGASDYGYTF. J is TRBJ1-2 and V is TRBV5-5, with 12 bases identical to TRBD1. V gave up 4 bases and J gave up 3 bases; unmatched junction bases: 7. The V gene's germline CDR1 is SGHKS and CDR2 YYEKEE (reference sequence). This CDR3 region has 16 residues.

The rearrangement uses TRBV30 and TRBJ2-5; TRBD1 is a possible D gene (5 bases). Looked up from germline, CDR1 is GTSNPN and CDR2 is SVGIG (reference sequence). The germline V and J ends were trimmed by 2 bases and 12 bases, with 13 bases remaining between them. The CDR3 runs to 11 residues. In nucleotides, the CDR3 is TGTGCCTGGAGTTCGGCCAGGGTAAAGTACTTC. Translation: CAWSSARVKYF.

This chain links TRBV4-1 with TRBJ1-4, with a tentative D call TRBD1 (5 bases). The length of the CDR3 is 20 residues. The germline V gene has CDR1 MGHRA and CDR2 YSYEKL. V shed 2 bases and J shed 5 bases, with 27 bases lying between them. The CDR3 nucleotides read TGCGCCAGCAGCCAAAGGAGCTCAGGGCAGCTTTCGGAGAGAAATGAAAAACTGTTTTTT. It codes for CASSQRSSGQLSERNEKLFF.